This T cell receptor beta chain was documented in a study of T-cell memory formation after mild COVID-19. TCRdb ran MiXCR on the 5' RACE reads and lists one entry per CDR3 protein. The table lists about 55,000 distinct CDR3 sequences, approximately 9.5% of them singletons. This clonotype was seen a few times. This CDR3 has 16 residues. Germline lookup yields CDR1 MNHEY and CDR2 SVGAGI. With 10 bases removed from V and 1 base from J, the gap between germline ends came to 22 bases. The source material was PBMCs or a T cell subset sorted from them (not recorded which). The sequence was collected from a man younger than 30 who had mild COVID-19 (a few samples of this study predate the infection). Cell type and time point are not known. This chain joins TRBV6-5 and TRBJ1-1; TRBD1 is a possible D gene (6 bases). CDR3 amino acids: CATTRTPGHQNTEAFF. CDR3 bases: TGTGCCACAACCCGAACGCCGGGACACCAGAACACTGAAGCTTTCTTT.